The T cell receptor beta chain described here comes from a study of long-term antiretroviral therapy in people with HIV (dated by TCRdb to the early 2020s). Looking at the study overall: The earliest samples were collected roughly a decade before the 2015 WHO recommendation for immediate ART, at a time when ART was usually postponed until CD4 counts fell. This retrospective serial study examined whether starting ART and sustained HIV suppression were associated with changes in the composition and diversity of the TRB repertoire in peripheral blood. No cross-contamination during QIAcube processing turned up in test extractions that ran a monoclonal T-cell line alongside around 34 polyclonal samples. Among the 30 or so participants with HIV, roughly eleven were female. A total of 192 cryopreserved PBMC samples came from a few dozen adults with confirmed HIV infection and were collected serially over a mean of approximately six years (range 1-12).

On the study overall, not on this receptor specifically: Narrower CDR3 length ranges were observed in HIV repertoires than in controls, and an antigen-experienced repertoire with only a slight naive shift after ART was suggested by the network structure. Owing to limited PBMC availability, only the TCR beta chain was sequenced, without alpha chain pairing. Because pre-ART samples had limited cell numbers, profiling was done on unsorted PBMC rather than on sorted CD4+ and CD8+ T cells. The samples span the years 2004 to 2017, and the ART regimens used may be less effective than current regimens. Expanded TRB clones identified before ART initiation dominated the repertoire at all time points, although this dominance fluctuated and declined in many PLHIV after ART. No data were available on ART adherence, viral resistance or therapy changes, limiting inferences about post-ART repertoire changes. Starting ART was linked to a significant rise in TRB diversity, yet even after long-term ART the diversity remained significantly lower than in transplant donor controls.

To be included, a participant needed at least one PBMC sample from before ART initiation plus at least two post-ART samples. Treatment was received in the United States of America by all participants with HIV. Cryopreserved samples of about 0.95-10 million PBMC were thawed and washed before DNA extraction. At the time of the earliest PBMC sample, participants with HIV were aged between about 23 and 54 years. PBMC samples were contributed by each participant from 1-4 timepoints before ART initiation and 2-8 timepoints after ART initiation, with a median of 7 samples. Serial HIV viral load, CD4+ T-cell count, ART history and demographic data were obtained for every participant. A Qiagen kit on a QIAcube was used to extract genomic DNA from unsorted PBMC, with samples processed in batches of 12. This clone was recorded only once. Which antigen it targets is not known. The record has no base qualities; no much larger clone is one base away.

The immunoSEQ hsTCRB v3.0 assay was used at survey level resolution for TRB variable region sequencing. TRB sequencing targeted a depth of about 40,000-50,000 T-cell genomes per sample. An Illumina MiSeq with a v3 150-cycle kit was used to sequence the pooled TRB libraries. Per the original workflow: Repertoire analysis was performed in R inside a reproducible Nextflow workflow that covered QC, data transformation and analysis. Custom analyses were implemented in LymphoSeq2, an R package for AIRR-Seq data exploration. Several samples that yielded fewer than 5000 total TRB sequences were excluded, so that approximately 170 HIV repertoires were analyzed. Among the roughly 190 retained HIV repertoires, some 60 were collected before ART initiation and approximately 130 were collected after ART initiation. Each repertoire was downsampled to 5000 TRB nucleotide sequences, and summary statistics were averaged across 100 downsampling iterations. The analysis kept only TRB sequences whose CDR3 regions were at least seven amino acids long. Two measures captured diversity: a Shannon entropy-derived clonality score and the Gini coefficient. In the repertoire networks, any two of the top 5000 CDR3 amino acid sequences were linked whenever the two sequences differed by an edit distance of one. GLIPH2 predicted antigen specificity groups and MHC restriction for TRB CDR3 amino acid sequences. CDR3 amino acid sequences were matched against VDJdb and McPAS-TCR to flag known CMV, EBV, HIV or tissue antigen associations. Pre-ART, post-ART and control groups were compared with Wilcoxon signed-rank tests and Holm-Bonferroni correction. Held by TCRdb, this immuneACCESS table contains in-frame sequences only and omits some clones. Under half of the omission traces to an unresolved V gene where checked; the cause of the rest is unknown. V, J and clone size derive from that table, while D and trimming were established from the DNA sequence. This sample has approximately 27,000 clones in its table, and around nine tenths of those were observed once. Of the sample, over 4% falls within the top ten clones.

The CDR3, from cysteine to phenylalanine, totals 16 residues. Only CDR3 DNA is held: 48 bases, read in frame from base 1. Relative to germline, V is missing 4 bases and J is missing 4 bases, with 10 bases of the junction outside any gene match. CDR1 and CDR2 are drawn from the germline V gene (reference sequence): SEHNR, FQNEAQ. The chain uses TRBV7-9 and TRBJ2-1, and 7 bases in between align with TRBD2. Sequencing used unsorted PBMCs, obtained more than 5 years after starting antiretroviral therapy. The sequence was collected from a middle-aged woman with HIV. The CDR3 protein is CASSSSLAGLYNEQFF. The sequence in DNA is TGTGCCAGCAGCTCAAGCTTAGCGGGCCTTTACAATGAGCAGTTCTTC.